A selection of T cell receptor beta chains follows, all from one sample in a study of early T cells in non-severe SARS-CoV-2 infection. TCRdb reanalysed the 5' RACE reads using MiXCR and keeps one entry per CDR3 protein. The data show 25,000 to 35,000 distinct CDR3 sequences, with roughly 6.6% seen just once and about 2.5% held by the top ten. The material sequenced was whole blood. The receptors originated from an adult who was a healthcare worker with PCR-confirmed SARS-CoV-2 infection or an uninfected control (not recorded which). Both conserved end residues are part of each CDR3. The order of the fields is V gene, clone size, D gene, J gene, CDR3 protein, CDR3 DNA. The D gene is left open where the match is weak. Some rows mark clone size as missing; the rest say once, few, many or name a class of expanded clone.

v_call: TRBV28; clone_size: many; d_call: TRBD2; j_call: TRBJ2-5; cdr3_aa: CASKRLAGYQETQYF; cdr3_nt: TGTGCCAGCAAGCGCCTAGCGGGGTACCAAGAGACCCAGTACTTC
v_call: TRBV12-3/TRBV12-4; clone_size: many; d_call: NA; j_call: TRBJ2-7; cdr3_aa: CASSRTDHYEQYF; cdr3_nt: TGTGCCAGCTCACGGACAGACCACTACGAGCAGTACTTC
v_call: TRBV28; clone_size: NA; d_call: NA; j_call: TRBJ2-1; cdr3_aa: CASSPEGGNSYNEQFF; cdr3_nt: TGTGCCAGCAGTCCTGAGGGGGGCAACTCCTACAATGAGCAGTTCTTC
v_call: TRBV7-6; clone_size: many; d_call: NA; j_call: TRBJ2-2; cdr3_aa: CASSWTANTGELFF; cdr3_nt: TGTGCCAGCAGCTGGACAGCGAACACCGGGGAGCTGTTTTTT
v_call: TRBV29-1; clone_size: many; d_call: NA; j_call: TRBJ2-2; cdr3_aa: CSVDKGEGTGELFF; cdr3_nt: TGCAGCGTGGATAAGGGGGAAGGCACCGGGGAGCTGTTTTTT
v_call: TRBV7-6; clone_size: NA; d_call: NA; j_call: TRBJ2-5; cdr3_aa: CASSFGVETQYF; cdr3_nt: TGTGCCAGCAGCTTTGGTGTTGAGACCCAGTACTTC
v_call: TRBV28; clone_size: many; d_call: NA; j_call: TRBJ1-2; cdr3_aa: CASRYPNYGYTF; cdr3_nt: TGTGCCAGCAGGTATCCTAACTATGGCTACACCTTC
v_call: TRBV6-6; clone_size: many; d_call: NA; j_call: TRBJ2-2; cdr3_aa: CASSYSRISNTGELFF; cdr3_nt: TGTGCCAGCAGTTACAGCAGGATTTCGAACACCGGGGAGCTGTTTTTT
v_call: TRBV2; clone_size: few; d_call: TRBD2; j_call: TRBJ2-1; cdr3_aa: CASRLAGGPGKFF; cdr3_nt: TGTGCCAGCAGACTAGCGGGAGGGCCTGGGAAGTTCTTC
v_call: TRBV20-1; clone_size: many; d_call: NA; j_call: TRBJ2-6; cdr3_aa: CSARDGGGPGANVLTF; cdr3_nt: TGCAGTGCTAGAGATGGGGGGGGCCCTGGGGCCAACGTCCTGACTTTC
v_call: TRBV6-2/TRBV6-3; clone_size: NA; d_call: TRBD2; j_call: TRBJ2-1; cdr3_aa: CASSYSIISAGRVNEQFF; cdr3_nt: TGTGCCAGCAGTTACTCGATTATTTCAGCGGGGAGGGTCAATGAGCAGTTCTTC
v_call: TRBV24-1; clone_size: many; d_call: NA; j_call: TRBJ2-2; cdr3_aa: CATSSGGSISNTGELFF; cdr3_nt: TGTGCCACCAGTAGTGGCGGGTCCATCTCGAACACCGGGGAGCTGTTTTTT
v_call: TRBV29-1; clone_size: many; d_call: NA; j_call: TRBJ2-3; cdr3_aa: CSVGRTEDTQYF; cdr3_nt: TGCAGCGTTGGGAGGACTGAAGATACGCAGTATTTT
v_call: TRBV7-2; clone_size: NA; d_call: TRBD2; j_call: TRBJ2-7; cdr3_aa: CASSPPSGRGYEQYF; cdr3_nt: TGTGCCAGCAGCCCTCCTAGCGGACGGGGGTACGAGCAGTACTTC
v_call: TRBV10-3; clone_size: many; d_call: TRBD1; j_call: TRBJ1-2; cdr3_aa: CAISEWDRMRNYGYTF; cdr3_nt: TGTGCCATCAGTGAGTGGGACAGGATGAGGAACTATGGCTACACCTTC